This T cell receptor beta chain was captured by sequencing in a study of T cells in Graves' hyperthyroidism and ophthalmopathy (dated by TCRdb to between 2018 and 2021). Regarding the research as a whole: Peripheral blood was sampled at the time of initial diagnosis, prior to any treatment. To identify TCR V-J signatures that set the groups apart, the researchers used a discovery cohort of about a hundred patients, made up of around 42 with Graves' ophthalmopathy and some 56 with stable Graves' hyperthyroidism. Prospective prediction of ophthalmopathy was tested in an independent validation cohort consisting of roughly 19 hyperthyroidism patients and over 15 patients who later progressed to ophthalmopathy. The approximately 95 discovery patients were divided at random into training and test sets in a 7:3 ratio. In several Graves' hyperthyroidism patients, the study also compared T-cell repertoires from thyroid tissue with T-cell repertoires from blood. After blood sampling, hyperthyroidism patients were treated with methimazole at a starting dose of 30 mg daily, and ophthalmopathy patients were treated with high-dose intravenous methylprednisolone. TCR Vbeta CDR3 sequencing of fewer than 150 peripheral blood samples (over 40 ophthalmopathy, roughly 72 hyperthyroidism and roughly 17 progressor patients) is reported in the paper.

Findings and caveats that apply to the study as a whole: During validation, the model predicted progression to ophthalmopathy a median of about 5.9 months ahead of onset, with 60% to 71% sensitivity and 72% to 80% specificity. In cross-validation, a model built on a 13 V-J signature told ophthalmopathy apart from stable hyperthyroidism with 85% to 90% sensitivity and around 84% specificity, and in testing the same model reached 80%/75%. Most expanded thyroid clonotypes (frequency above 0.001) were also detected in blood, a finding suggesting that blood repertoires may reflect thyroid immune responses. Sample size was not statistically predetermined, and blinding of investigators to group allocation was not performed.

This clonotype was observed a few times. The specificity of this receptor is unknown. No base qualities exist here, and no much larger clone lies one base off it. In the ophthalmopathy patients, disease was moderately to severely active, with a Clinical Activity Score of 3 or more, a NOSPECS grade of 4 or more, and a duration of less than 3 months. Patients with uncontrolled infections, other autoimmune diseases, pregnancy or lactation were excluded. Diagnoses were based on clinical symptoms, serum thyroxine and TRAb, thyroid ultrasound and orbital computed tomography. Ficoll-Paque density gradient centrifugation was used to isolate PBMCs from about 10 ml of fresh peripheral blood. Total RNA was extracted with Trizol reagent, and quality was checked on an Agilent 2100 Bioanalyzer. TCR beta CDR3 regions were amplified from RNA transcripts. The first round of RT-PCR for the TCR CDR3 was performed with the HTBI primer set and the Qiagen OneStep RT-PCR kit. The libraries were constructed in a second round of multiplex PCR and then size-selected and purified. Libraries were sequenced paired-end with 100 bp reads on an Illumina HiSeq2000. Per the source publication's procedure: SOAPnuke was used to process the raw data, with reads discarded if the reads contained adapters or uncalled bases, had a mean Phred below 15, or lacked an exact constant-primer or identifier match. High-quality paired reads were merged with COPE v1.2.5, and unique nucleotide sequences were defined as clonotypes. MiTCR v1.1 was used to align clonotypes to the IMGT TRBV, TRBD and TRBJ reference segments. Only V-J combinations with frequency above 0.0001, covering about 99% of repertoires, were analysed. A TCS score was defined as the ratio of F50 (clonal expansion) to E x V (chaos), with BLOSUM62-based TCRdist applied between CDR3 peptides within each V-J. Welch's t-statistics and random forest reduced roughly 540 V-J features to about 12, which were used in a naive Bayes classifier (R e1071). The public reads were run again by TCRdb, first through fastp at Q25 and then through MiXCR, and only productive beta chains were kept. Rows merge per CDR3 protein into single entries with the most common DNA and genes. The V and J calls were determined by TCRdb, not by the authors. The sample table records hundreds of thousands of distinct CDR3 sequences; 20% to 25% of these occur just once. Around a third of the sample is taken by the ten largest.

The receptor's source is a man under 40 with Graves' ophthalmopathy. Sequenced material: blood.

DNA sequence: TGCAGTGCTAGGGCGACTAGCGGGAAGGCAGATACGCAGTATTTT. Translation gives CSARATSGKADTQYF. The chain uses TRBV20-1 and TRBJ2-3; 11 central nucleotides agree with TRBD2. Taken from the germline V gene (reference sequence), the CDR1 and CDR2 loops are DFQATT and SNEGSKA. Trimming accounts for 3 bases at V and 4 bases at J, while the number of junction bases matched to no gene is 6. From its cysteine to its phenylalanine, the CDR3 spans 15 amino acids. Kept here is only the CDR3 DNA, which spans 45 bases and is read in frame from base 1.